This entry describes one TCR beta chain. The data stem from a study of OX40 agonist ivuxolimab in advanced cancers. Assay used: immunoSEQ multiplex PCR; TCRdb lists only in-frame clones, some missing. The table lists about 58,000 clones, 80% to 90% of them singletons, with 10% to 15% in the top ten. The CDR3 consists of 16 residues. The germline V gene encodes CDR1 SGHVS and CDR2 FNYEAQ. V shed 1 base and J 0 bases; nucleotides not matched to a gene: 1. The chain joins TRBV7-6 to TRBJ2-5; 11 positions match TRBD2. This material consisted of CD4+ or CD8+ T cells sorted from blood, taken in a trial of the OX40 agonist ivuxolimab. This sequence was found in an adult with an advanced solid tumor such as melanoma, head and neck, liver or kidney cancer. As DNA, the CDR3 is TGTGCCAGCAGCTTAGTAGCGGGAGGGTACCAAGAGACCCAGTACTTC. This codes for CASSLVAGGYQETQYF.